These 14 T cell receptor beta chains share one sample of origin, sequenced in a study of regulatory T cells in long-lasting Graves disease. Building of the TCR beta libraries involved iRepertoire HTBI primers and Arm-PCR of CDR3 regions. Each CDR3 protein gets one entry after TCRdb re-called the multiplex PCR reads with MiXCR. The sample carries 200,000 to 250,000 distinct CDR3 sequences, 15% to 20% recorded once. Time point: newly diagnosed GD, antithyroid drugs for less than 3 months. PBMC RNA served as the TCR library source. These data were also filed under a second study, of T cells in Graves' hyperthyroidism and ophthalmopathy.

The specimen was peripheral blood mononuclear cells (PBMCs), collected at new diagnosis, from a patient treated with antithyroid drugs. These receptor sequences come from a woman in her twenties or thirties with Graves disease.

This clonotype was seen ten or more times. The chain joins TRBV11-2 to TRBJ2-6; D may be TRBD1 (5 bases). V lost 5 bases and J lost 3, with 11 bases in between. The CDR3 totals 15 residues. Germline V lookup: CDR1 SGHAT, CDR2 FQNNGV. CDR3 in DNA: TGTGCCAGCAGCCCTACAACAGGTGGGGCCAACGTCCTGACTTTC. The encoded protein is CASSPTTGGANVLTF.

This clonotype was recorded at least ten times. V is TRBV20-1 and J is TRBJ2-3, with 10 bases lining up with TRBD2. The CDR3 loop spans 15 amino acids. The germline CDR1 and CDR2 sequences are DFQATT and SNEGSKA (reference sequence). V was pared by 3 bases and J by 6 bases, with 9 bases of the junction left unmatched. CDR3 in DNA: TGCAGTGCTAGTCCCTATAGCGGGGGGTCTGATACGCAGTATTTT. Its translation is CSASPYSGGSDTQYF.

This clonotype occurred many times. This chain joins TRBV18 and TRBJ1-5; no definite D call. From germline, CDR1 is KGHSH and CDR2 LQKENI. The CDR3 extends over 14 amino acids. V lost 3 bases, J lost 4 bases, and 10 bases lay in between. This chain's CDR3 is CASSPYRGNQPQHF. CDR3 bases: TGTGCCAGCTCACCTTATAGAGGGAATCAGCCCCAGCATTTT.

There are many counts of this clonotype. The gene calls are TRBV14 and TRBJ2-7; D unresolved. Trimming took off 1 base at V and 6 bases at J, with 4 bases between the two ends. Germline loops: CDR1 SGHDN, CDR2 FVKESK. This CDR3 is 11 amino acids long. The CDR3 reads CASSQGSEQYF. The CDR3 DNA sequence: TGTGCCAGCAGCCAAGGATCCGAGCAGTACTTC.

The sample holds many counts of this clonotype. The chain links TRBV19 to TRBJ2-5; 7 bases fit TRBD1. The J call could be wrong; TRBJ2-1 is a better fit for the DNA end. Germline-derived CDR1 and CDR2 are LNHDA and SQIVND (reference sequence). The CDR3 extends over 15 amino acids. The CDR3 protein is CASSPRDSPSNEQFF. CDR3 DNA: TGTGCCAGTAGTCCTCGGGACAGCCCGTCCAATGAGCAGTTCTTC.

In this sample, this clonotype turned up many times. The chain carries TRBV20-1 and TRBJ2-2; D is perhaps TRBD2 (5 bases). There are 17 residues in the CDR3. Trimming took 2 bases from V and 5 from J, leaving 21 bases between them. From germline, CDR1 is DFQATT and CDR2 SNEGSKA (reference sequence). In DNA, the CDR3 is TGCAGTGCTAGAAAGATCGCTAGCCCTCCGGGAACCGGGGAGCTGTTTTTT. It is translated as CSARKIASPPGTGELFF.

This clonotype was observed a handful of times. The chain recombines TRBV7-2 with TRBJ1-2; the D gene is possibly TRBD1 (6 bases). Germline V lookup: CDR1 SGHTA, CDR2 FQGNSA. CDR3 length: 16 residues. V dropped 6 bases and J dropped 0 bases, with 17 bases sitting between them. DNA for the CDR3: TGTGCCAGCAGGAAGGGGGGGGGGGCCGCTAACTATGGCTACACCTTC. Translation gives CASRKGGGAANYGYTF.

At least ten counts were recorded for this clonotype. A single base separates this from a much larger clone, so it may be a read error. The chain recombines TRBV7-9 with TRBJ1-1, with TRBD1 identical over 7 bases. Germline CDR1 reads SEHNR; CDR2 reads FQNEAQ (reference sequence). The length of the CDR3 is 13 residues. The CDR3, as DNA: TGTGCCAGCAGCTTAGGACAGGGCACTGAAACTTTCTTT. Amino acids: CASSLGQGTETFF. Supplemented by reference TRBV7-9 and TRBJ1-1, the full variable domain reads DTGVSQNPRHKITKRGQNVTFRCDPISEHNRLYWYRQTLGQGPEFLTYFQNEAQLEKSRLLSDRFSAERPKGSFSTLEIQRTEQGDSAMYLCASSLGQGTETFFGQGTRLTVV.

There are many counts of this clonotype. The V and J genes are TRBV28 and TRBJ1-4; D gene ambiguous. Germline loops: CDR1 MDHEN, CDR2 SYDVKM. The CDR3 covers 14 residues. V lost 4 bases, J lost 6 bases, and 12 bases lay in between. DNA for the CDR3: TGTGCCAGCAGTTCCCCCTTCGGGTATGAAAAACTGTTTTTT. It encodes CASSSPFGYEKLFF.

This clonotype was recorded at least ten times. This rearrangement joins TRBV7-9 to TRBJ1-5, with D uncertain. V lost 1 base to trimming and J lost 2 bases, with 0 bases between them. CDR1 is SEHNR, CDR2 FQNEAQ, per germline (reference sequence). The CDR3 is 12 amino acids. CDR3 residues: CASSLGNQPQHF. Written as DNA, the CDR3 is TGTGCCAGCAGCTTAGGCAATCAGCCCCAGCATTTT.

At least ten counts were recorded for this clonotype. One end of the junction varies from germline; a read error may be responsible. The rearrangement links TRBV6-1 to TRBJ2-7; D is perhaps TRBD2 (5 bases). Germline V gene data show CDR1 as MNHNS and CDR2 as SASEGT. There are 11 residues in the CDR3. DNA for the CDR3: TGTGCCATCCGACACCTAACGGACTCCTTATTC. Its translation is CAIRHLTDSLF.

This clonotype was recorded many times. The chain joins TRBV12-3 or TRBV12-4 to TRBJ1-1; the D gene is possibly TRBD1 (5 bases). The CDR3 length is 13 residues. The V end was cut by 2 bases, the J end by 10 bases, with 14 bases between. CDR3 DNA sequence: TGTGCCAGCAGTTTAATTCAGGGTGGCAGAGCTTTCTTT. Protein product: CASSLIQGGRAFF.

This clonotype has a count of ten or more. V and J are TRBV18 and TRBJ1-3, with TRBD1 as a possible D gene (5 bases). CDR1 and CDR2 (germline): KGHSH, LQKENI. The V end lost 4 bases, the J end lost 0 bases, and 7 bases lay between the germline ends. This CDR3 contains 14 residues. CDR3 in DNA: TGTGCCAGCTCACACGACAGCTCTGGAAACACCATATATTTT. Protein sequence: CASSHDSSGNTIYF.

This clonotype was detected only once. The rearrangement links TRBV12-3 or TRBV12-4 to TRBJ2-4, with TRBD2 identical over 12 bases. The CDR3 consists of 15 residues. With V trimmed by 6 bases and J by 4 bases, 4 bases remained unmatched. CDR3 bases: TGTGCCAGCAGACCGACTAGCGGGGGTAAAAACATTCAGTACTTC. It yields the protein CASRPTSGGKNIQYF.